These 22 T cell receptor beta chains share one sample of origin, sequenced in a study of identical twins (dated by TCRdb to 2015 to 2016). Library method: 5' RACE. The reads were generated on an Illumina HiSeq 2000. The public reads were reprocessed in TCRdb via fastp at Q25 and MiXCR, keeping in-frame beta chains. Rows matching on CDR3 protein sequence are summarized as one entry with the most common DNA and genes. Recorded for this sample are around 220,000 distinct CDR3 sequences; 10% of them occurred a single time. Jointly, the top ten make up roughly 10% of the sample. The specimen was memory T cells sorted from blood. Taken with the paper, the label for cell subset or site translates to: CD45RO+ enriched T cells. The receptor source for this set is a middle-aged man in good health.

The rearrangement uses TRBV12-3 or TRBV12-4 and TRBJ2-5; 11 bases fit TRBD2. CDR3 length equals 16 residues. V shed 3 bases, J shed 3 bases, and the junction held 6 bases outside the gene matches. The CDR3 nucleotides are TGTGCCAGCAGTTTGATAGCGGGGGGGCTTGAAGAGACCCAGTACTTC. This gives the protein CASSLIAGGLEETQYF.

This clonotype has a handful of counts. The CDR3: CASRLGLAATDTQYF. CDR3 bases: TGTGCCAGCAGATTGGGACTAGCGGCCACAGATACGCAGTATTTT. The chain employs TRBV12-3 or TRBV12-4 and TRBJ2-3; 11 bases align to TRBD2. CDR3 size: 15 residues. With V trimmed by 6 bases and J by 2 bases, 4 bases remained unmatched.

This clonotype was found many times. The V call is TRBV6-2 or TRBV6-3, the J call TRBJ2-6; TRBD1 aligns across 10 bases. This CDR3 is 17 amino acids long. The V and J ends lost 6 bases and 2 bases, in that order; junction bases with no gene match: 7. Germline V gene sequence: CDR1 MNHEY, CDR2 SVGEGT. CDR3 amino acids: CASSLGTGVPGANVLTF. The CDR3 bases are TGTGCCAGCAGCCTAGGGACAGGGGTTCCTGGGGCCAACGTCCTGACTTTC.

This sequence joins TRBV6-1 and TRBJ2-7; 12 nucleotides align to TRBD2. The CDR3 has 14 residues. V lost 10 bases to trimming and J lost 2 bases; unmatched junction nucleotides: 6. Germline lookup yields CDR1 MNHNS and CDR2 SASEGT. The CDR3 DNA is TGTGCCACAACGCTAGCGGGAGGGACCTACGAGCAGTACTTC. Translating gives CATTLAGGTYEQYF.

This clonotype came up many times. The genes are TRBV5-1 and TRBJ1-1, with D perhaps TRBD1 (6 bases). V was clipped by 6 bases and J by 2 bases, with 14 bases between them. CDR3 length equals 14 residues. Germline CDR1 SGHRS, CDR2 YFSETQ. CDR3 in amino acids: CASKPGTSNTEAFF. The DNA for the CDR3 is TGCGCCAGCAAACCCGGGACATCAAACACTGAAGCTTTCTTT. The complete variable domain, with remaining parts taken from reference TRBV5-1 and TRBJ1-1, reads KAGVTQTPRYLIKTRGQQVTLSCSPISGHRSVSWYQQTPGQGLQFLFEYFSETQRNKGNFPGRFSGRQFSNSRSEMNVSTLELGDSALYLCASKPGTSNTEAFFGQGTRLTVV.

J is TRBJ1-1 and V is TRBV30, with unresolved D. The V and J ends lost 1 base and 8 bases respectively, with 5 bases between them. Germline-derived CDR1 and CDR2 are GTSNPN and SVGIG (reference sequence). This CDR3 has 10 amino acids. This chain's CDR3 is CAWSGPEAFF. The CDR3 coding sequence is TGTGCCTGGAGTGGACCGGAAGCTTTCTTT.

Many counts were recorded for this clonotype. The V gene is TRBV4-1, the J gene TRBJ2-3; 9 bases are shared with TRBD2. J was trimmed by 4 bases and V by 3 bases; bases with no gene match: 8. CDR1 is MGHRA, CDR2 YSYEKL, per germline. The CDR3 consists of 16 residues. In DNA, the CDR3 is TGCGCCAGCAGCCATCGCGGGAGGGAGAGGGCAGATACGCAGTATTTT. Protein: CASSHRGRERADTQYF.

V and J are TRBV5-6 and TRBJ2-7; D is possibly TRBD1 (5 bases). Trimming shortened V by 6 bases and J by 7 bases, and 11 bases separated the two germline ends. Germline assignment: CDR1 SGHDT and CDR2 YYEEEE. The CDR3 has 11 amino acids. The CDR3 loop is CASMVAGEQYF. For the CDR3, the DNA is TGTGCCAGCATGGTCGCAGGGGAGCAGTACTTC.

There are many counts of this clonotype. J is TRBJ2-5 and V is TRBV5-6; no definite D call. V was clipped by 0 bases and J by 5 bases, with 11 bases between them. Germline V lookup: CDR1 SGHDT, CDR2 YYEEEE. This CDR3 spans 14 amino acids. The DNA for the CDR3 is TGTGCCAGCAGCTTGGGGTGGGTTTCGGAGACCCAGTACTTC. The encoded protein is CASSLGWVSETQYF.

There are many counts of this clonotype. The genes are TRBV5-1 and TRBJ2-3; D is ambiguous. Per germline, CDR1 SGHRS and CDR2 YFSETQ. This CDR3 region has 14 residues. V was pared by 0 bases and J by 0 bases, with 5 bases between. CDR3 sequence (DNA): TGCGCCAGCAGCTTGGGATCTAGCACAGATACGCAGTATTTT. This codes for CASSLGSSTDTQYF.

This clonotype showed up many times. This sequence joins TRBV6-1 and TRBJ1-5; D is unresolved. The V end lost 1 base, the J end lost 4 bases, and 14 bases lay between the germline ends. This CDR3 region has 16 residues. Germline lookup yields CDR1 MNHNS and CDR2 SASEGT. CDR3 sequence: CASSEDTRIRNQPQHF. The CDR3 coding sequence is TGTGCCAGCAGTGAAGATACAAGGATTCGAAATCAGCCCCAGCATTTT.

This clonotype was seen more than once but under ten times. The V and J genes are TRBV9 and TRBJ2-7; 10 bases line up with TRBD2. Germline V lookup: CDR1 SGDLS, CDR2 YYNGEE. Losses at the gene ends were 0 bases for V and 7 bases for J; bases not matched to a gene: 7. CDR3 length: 15 amino acids. The CDR3 nucleotides read TGTGCCAGCAGCGTAGGAAGCGGGGGGGCAGAAGAGCAGTACTTC. This sequence encodes CASSVGSGGAEEQYF.

The J gene is TRBJ2-3, the V gene TRBV15; 11 positions agree with TRBD2. CDR3 length: 18 amino acids. J gave up 1 base and V 1 base, and 7 bases lay outside the gene matches. Germline V CDR1 and CDR2: LNHNV, YYDKDF (reference sequence). The CDR3 DNA reads TGTGCCACCAGCAGAGCCCCTAGCGGGAGGAGGGGCACAGATACGCAGTATTTT. Translating it yields CATSRAPSGRRGTDTQYF.

In this sample, this clonotype turned up a few times. The V call is TRBV5-6, the J call TRBJ2-7, with 8 bases identical to TRBD1. Trimming removed 2 bases from V and 7 bases from J; junction bases left unmatched: 8. CDR1 and CDR2 from the germline V gene are SGHDT and YYEEEE. The CDR3 runs 14 residues. CDR3 protein: CASSFTGGTGEQYF. CDR3 DNA sequence: TGTGCCAGCAGCTTTACAGGGGGAACGGGGGAGCAGTACTTC.

This clonotype turned up a few times. V usage is TRBV19 and J usage is TRBJ1-6; D unclear. Trimming left V 8 bases short and J 16 bases short, with 15 bases between. Germline V gene lookup returns CDR1 LNHDA and CDR2 SQIVND (reference sequence). The CDR3 consists of 11 residues. The CDR3 bases are TGTGCCAGTTCGGACGCCCGACTGCTCCACTTT. Its protein product is CASSDARLLHF.

V and J are TRBV20-1 and TRBJ2-7; 8 bases align to TRBD2. This CDR3 comprises 16 residues. The ends lost 1 base at V and 2 bases at J; junction bases unmatched: 10. CDR1 is DFQATT and CDR2 is SNEGSKA in the germline V gene (reference sequence). The CDR3 DNA is TGCAGTGCTAGAGGTGGCGGGGGGCTCCGCCCCTACGAGCAGTACTTC. Translation gives CSARGGGGLRPYEQYF.

This clonotype was counted a few times. This chain connects TRBV3-1 to TRBJ2-7; either TRBD1 or TRBD2 may fit D (5 bases each). This CDR3 spans 18 amino acids. Germline CDR1 reads LGHDT; CDR2 reads YNNKEL (reference sequence). V lost 3 bases and J 1 base, leaving 22 bases between the germline ends. The CDR3 loop is CASSHLPTGARRSYEQYF. DNA for the CDR3: TGTGCCAGCAGCCACCTCCCGACCGGGGCCAGAAGGTCCTACGAGCAGTACTTC.

V usage is TRBV7-2 and J usage is TRBJ2-5, with a possible D match to TRBD2 (6 bases). Germline CDR1 reads SGHTA; CDR2 reads FQGNSA. The CDR3 length is 15 residues. With 5 bases removed from V and 2 bases from J, the gap between germline ends came to 15 bases. The CDR3 nucleotides read TGTGCCAGCAGCCGAAGTTGGGGGGTTCAAGAGACCCAGTACTTC. It is translated as CASSRSWGVQETQYF.

This clonotype came up many times. The V gene is TRBV15, the J gene TRBJ1-1; D is unclear. V was cut by 0 bases and J by 1 base, with 12 bases left in between. In germline, CDR1 is LNHNV, CDR2 YYDKDF (reference sequence). CDR3 length equals 16 residues. CDR3 sequence: CATSRDRTRSNTEAFF. As DNA, the CDR3 is TGTGCCACCAGCAGAGATAGAACAAGGTCGAACACTGAAGCTTTCTTT.

The table lists this clonotype with a few counts. This chain links TRBV10-3 with TRBJ2-3, with unresolved D. The CDR3 spans 14 residues. From germline, CDR1 is ENHRY and CDR2 SYGVKD. With 5 bases removed from V and 5 bases from J, the gap between germline ends came to 14 bases. CDR3 region: CAISLSVSIDTQYF. DNA for the CDR3: TGTGCCATCAGTTTATCGGTGTCGATAGATACGCAGTATTTT.

The sample holds many counts of this clonotype. The rearrangement uses TRBV15 and TRBJ2-1; 12 nucleotides align to TRBD2. Germline V CDR1 and CDR2: LNHNV, YYDKDF (reference sequence). The CDR3 covers 15 residues. J lost 7 bases, V lost 0 bases, and 1 base had no gene match. CDR3 bases: TGTGCCACCAGCAGAGATGGACTAGCGGGGAATGAGCAGTTCTTC. This sequence encodes CATSRDGLAGNEQFF.

This sequence joins TRBV20-1 and TRBJ1-1; 8 bases are a match to TRBD1. Germline V gene sequence: CDR1 DFQATT, CDR2 SNEGSKA (reference sequence). With 7 bases clipped from V and 5 bases from J, the junction kept 12 bases outside the gene matches. The CDR3 sequence is 14 residues long. The CDR3 DNA reads TGCAGTGTTCGCGGGACAGGCTTAGGGACTGAAGCTTTCTTT. This sequence encodes CSVRGTGLGTEAFF.